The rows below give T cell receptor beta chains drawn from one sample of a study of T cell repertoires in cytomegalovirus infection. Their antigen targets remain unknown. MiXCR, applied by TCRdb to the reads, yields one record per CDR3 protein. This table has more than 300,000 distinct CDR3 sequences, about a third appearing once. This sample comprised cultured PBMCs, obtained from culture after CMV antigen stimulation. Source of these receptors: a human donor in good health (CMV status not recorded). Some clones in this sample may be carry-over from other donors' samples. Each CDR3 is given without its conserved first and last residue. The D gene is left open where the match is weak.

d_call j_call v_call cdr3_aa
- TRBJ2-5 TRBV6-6 ASSSAGKETQY
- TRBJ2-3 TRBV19 ASSIVTGTADTQY
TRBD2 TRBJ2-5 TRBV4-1 ASSQGPSGIQETQY
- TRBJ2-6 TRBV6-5 ASSPPRDSNVLT
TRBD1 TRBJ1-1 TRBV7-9 ASNDRVAEAF
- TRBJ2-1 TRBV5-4 ASSLDAASSYNEQF
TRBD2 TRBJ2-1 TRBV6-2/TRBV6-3 GKGGLAGFGEQF
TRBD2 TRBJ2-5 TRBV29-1 SVADGRRQETQY
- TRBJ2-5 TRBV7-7 ASSLGGGTGETQY
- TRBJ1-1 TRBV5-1 ASSPGQYMNTEAF
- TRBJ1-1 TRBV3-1 ASSQETTGTEAF
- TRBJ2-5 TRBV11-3 ASGPVSGQETQY
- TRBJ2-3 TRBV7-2 ASIATRADTQY
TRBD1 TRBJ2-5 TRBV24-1 ATSDPGQAAQETQY
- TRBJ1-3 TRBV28 ASSIDLSSGNTIY
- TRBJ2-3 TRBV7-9 ASSPPNLSPDTQY
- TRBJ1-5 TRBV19 ASSMTTGGASQH
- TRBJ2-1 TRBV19 ASSIRYQYNEQF
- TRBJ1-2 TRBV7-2 ASSLVTLAGDGYT
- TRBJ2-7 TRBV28 ASSPRQEAYEQY
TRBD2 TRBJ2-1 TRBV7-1 ASSLMMGLAGDEQF
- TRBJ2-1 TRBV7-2 ASSLPGPHNEQF
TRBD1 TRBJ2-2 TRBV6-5 ASSYMLGQGSSTGELF
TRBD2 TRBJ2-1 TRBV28 ASSLTSGRYYDNEQF
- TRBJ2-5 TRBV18 ASSPRSGLETQY
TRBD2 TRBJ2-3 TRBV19 ASSLTSVYGTDTQY
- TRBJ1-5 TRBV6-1 ASSVAGAYQPQH
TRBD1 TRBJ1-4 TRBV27 ASSWTGKVEKLF
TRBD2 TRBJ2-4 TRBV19 ASSKTGTTIQY
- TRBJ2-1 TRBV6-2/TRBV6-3 ASNGGGASGNEQF
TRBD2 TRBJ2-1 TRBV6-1 ASSDLAGVSYEQF
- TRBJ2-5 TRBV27 ASSFVGGETQY
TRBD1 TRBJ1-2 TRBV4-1 ASSSTGGKGGYT
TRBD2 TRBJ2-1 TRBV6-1 ASSASGRINEQF
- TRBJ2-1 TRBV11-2 ASSLVAYNEQF
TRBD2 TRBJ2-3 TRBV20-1 SAVAGGFTDTQY
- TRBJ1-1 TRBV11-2 ASSLGVGLRTEAF
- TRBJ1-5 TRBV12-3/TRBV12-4 ASSPREAETYRPQH
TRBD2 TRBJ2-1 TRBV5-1 ASSLPGLAGLNEQF
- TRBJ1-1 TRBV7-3 ASSFYESTEAF